This TCR beta chain was sequenced for a study of cytomegalovirus exposure and HLA in healthy donors. Findings and caveats of the study: The listing of 150 to 200 TCR beta chains classed them as cytomegalovirus-associated.

V was shortened by 8 bases and J by 2 bases, with 16 bases between the two germline ends. Germline V lookup: CDR1 ENHRY, CDR2 SYGVKD. The CDR3 has 14 amino acids. Sequencing used immunoSEQ multiplex PCR; TCRdb keeps in-frame clones, though not all of them. The table lists about 200,000 clones, roughly 82% of them singletons. Notes on this clone: What it recognizes is unknown.

This sequence joins TRBV10-3 and TRBJ2-7, with a tentative D call TRBD2 (6 bases). Specimen: PBMCs. This TCR was sampled from a woman in her late teens or twenties in good health and CMV-seronegative. The DNA for the CDR3 is TGTGCCATCGACTCCGGGACTGACACCTACGAGCAGTACTTC. Amino acid sequence: CAIDSGTDTYEQYF.